The following is a TCR beta chain sequence with its context. TCRdb's table, derived via immunoSEQ multiplex PCR, lists solely in-frame clones and lacks some. The sample yields 75,000 to 95,000 clones, 92% seen once. The data derive from a study of OX40 agonist ivuxolimab in advanced cancers. With V trimmed by 3 bases and J by 8 bases, 13 bases remained unmatched. Looked up from germline, CDR1 is SGHRS and CDR2 is YFSETQ. This CDR3 region has 16 residues. This chain uses TRBV5-1 with TRBJ2-1, with 8 bases lining up with TRBD2. This TCR was recovered from an adult with an advanced solid tumor such as melanoma, head and neck, liver or kidney cancer. The sequenced sample was CD4+ or CD8+ T cells sorted from blood, obtained in a trial of the OX40 agonist ivuxolimab. CDR3 in DNA: TGCGCCAGCAGCTCGGGACTAGGGTTGAACGTTGATGAGCAGTTCTTC. This codes for CASSSGLGLNVDEQFF.